The clone carrying this T cell receptor (beta chain) was detected a few times. What it binds is unknown. Amplification of TCR beta CDR3 regions was performed using RNA transcripts as template. The HTBI set primed first-round TCR CDR3 RT-PCR. TCRdb ran MiXCR on the multiplex PCR reads and lists one entry per CDR3 protein. The data hold around 400,000 distinct CDR3 sequences, with over 12% observed a single time. This sample was taken from a study of T cells in Graves' hyperthyroidism and ophthalmopathy. Notes on the study in general: With a median lead of around 6.7 months before onset, the model predicted ophthalmopathy.

V gave up 4 bases and J gave up 15 bases, with 23 bases separating them. Looked up from germline, CDR1 is SGDLS and CDR2 is YYNGEE. This CDR3 contains 15 residues. This receptor was obtained from an older woman with Graves' ophthalmopathy. The chain combines TRBV9 with TRBJ1-6; a weak D match, TRBD1 (6 bases). The sample taken for sequencing was blood. DNA for the CDR3: TGTGCCAGCAGCAGTGGGTCCAGGGGAAGGGGGAACCTCCACTTT. Amino acid sequence: CASSSGSRGRGNLHF.